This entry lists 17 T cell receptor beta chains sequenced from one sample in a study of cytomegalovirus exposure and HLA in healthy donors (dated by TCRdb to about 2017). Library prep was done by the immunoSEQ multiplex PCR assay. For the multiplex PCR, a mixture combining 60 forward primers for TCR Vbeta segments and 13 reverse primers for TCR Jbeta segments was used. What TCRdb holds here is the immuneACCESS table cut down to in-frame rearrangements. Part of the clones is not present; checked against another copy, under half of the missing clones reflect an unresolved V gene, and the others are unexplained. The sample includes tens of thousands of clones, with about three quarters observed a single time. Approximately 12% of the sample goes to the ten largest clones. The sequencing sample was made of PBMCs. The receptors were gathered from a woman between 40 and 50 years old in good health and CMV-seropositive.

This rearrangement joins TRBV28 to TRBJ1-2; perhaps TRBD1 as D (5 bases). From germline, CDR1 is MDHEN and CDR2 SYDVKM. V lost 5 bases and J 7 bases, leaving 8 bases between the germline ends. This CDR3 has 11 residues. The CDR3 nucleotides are TGTGCCAGCAGTATCGGGGGTGGCTACACCTTC. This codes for CASSIGGGYTF.

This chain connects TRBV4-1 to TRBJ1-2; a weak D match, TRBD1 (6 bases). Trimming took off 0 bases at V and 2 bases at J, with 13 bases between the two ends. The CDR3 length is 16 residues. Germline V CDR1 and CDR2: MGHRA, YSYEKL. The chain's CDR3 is CASSQDLNRDNYGYTF. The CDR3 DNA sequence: TGCGCCAGCAGCCAAGATCTTAACAGGGACAACTATGGCTACACCTTC.

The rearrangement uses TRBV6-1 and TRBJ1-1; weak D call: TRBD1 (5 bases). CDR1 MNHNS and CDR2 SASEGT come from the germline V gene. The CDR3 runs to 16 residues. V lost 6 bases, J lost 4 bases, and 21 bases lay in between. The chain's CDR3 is CASRELRSPGGTEAFF. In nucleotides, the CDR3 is TGTGCCAGCAGGGAACTACGGTCCCCGGGGGGCACTGAAGCTTTCTTT.

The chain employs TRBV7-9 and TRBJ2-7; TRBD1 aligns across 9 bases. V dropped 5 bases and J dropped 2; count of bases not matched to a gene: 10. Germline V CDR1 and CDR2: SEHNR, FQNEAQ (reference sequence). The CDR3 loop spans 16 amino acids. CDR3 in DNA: TGTGCCAGCAGCCCAAAGACCGGGACAGGGACCTACGAGCAGTACTTC. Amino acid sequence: CASSPKTGTGTYEQYF.

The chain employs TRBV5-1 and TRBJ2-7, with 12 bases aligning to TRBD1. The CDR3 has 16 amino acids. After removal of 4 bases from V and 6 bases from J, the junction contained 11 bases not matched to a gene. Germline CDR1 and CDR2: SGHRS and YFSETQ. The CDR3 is CASSPQTGTGGREQYF. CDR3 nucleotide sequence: TGCGCCAGCAGCCCGCAAACCGGGACAGGGGGCCGCGAGCAGTACTTC. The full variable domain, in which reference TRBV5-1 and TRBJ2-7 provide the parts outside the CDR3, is KAGVTQTPRYLIKTRGQQVTLSCSPISGHRSVSWYQQTPGQGLQFLFEYFSETQRNKGNFPGRFSGRQFSNSRSEMNVSTLELGDSALYLCASSPQTGTGGREQYFGPGTRLTVT.

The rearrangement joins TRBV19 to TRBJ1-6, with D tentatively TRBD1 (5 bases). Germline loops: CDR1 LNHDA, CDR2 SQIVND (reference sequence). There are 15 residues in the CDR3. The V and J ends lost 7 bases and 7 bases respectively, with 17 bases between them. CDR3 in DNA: TGTGCCAGTACCCGCAGGGAAGGGTCCAATTCACCCCTCCACTTT. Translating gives CASTRREGSNSPLHF. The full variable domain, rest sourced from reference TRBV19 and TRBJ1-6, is DGGITQSPKYLFRKEGQNVTLSCEQNLNHDAMYWYRQDPGQGLRLIYYSQIVNDFQKGDIAEGYSVSREKKESFPLTVTSAQKNPTAFYLCASTRREGSNSPLHFGNGTRLTVT.

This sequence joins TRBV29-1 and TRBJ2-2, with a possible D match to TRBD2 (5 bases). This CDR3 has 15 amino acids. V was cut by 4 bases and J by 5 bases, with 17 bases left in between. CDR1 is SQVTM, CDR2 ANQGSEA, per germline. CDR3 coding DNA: TGCAGCGTTGTGTCCCCGGGAAGAGCGACCGGGGAGCTGTTTTTT. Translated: CSVVSPGRATGELFF.

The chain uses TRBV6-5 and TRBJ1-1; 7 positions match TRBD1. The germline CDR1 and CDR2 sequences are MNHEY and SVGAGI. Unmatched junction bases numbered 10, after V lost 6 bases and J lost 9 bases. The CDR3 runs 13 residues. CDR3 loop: CASSPPGRGKAFF. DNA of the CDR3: TGTGCCAGCAGCCCCCCGGGCAGGGGGAAAGCTTTCTTT.

CDR3 in DNA: TGTGCCAGCAGACCCAGGATTAGCGGGGGGGACGCCGGGGAGCTGTTTTTT. Protein product: CASRPRISGGDAGELFF. This chain joins TRBV7-6 and TRBJ2-2; 11 nucleotides line up with TRBD2. This CDR3 spans 17 amino acids. Germline V gene sequence: CDR1 SGHVS, CDR2 FNYEAQ. The trim removed 6 bases at V and 6 bases at J, leaving 12 bases unmatched.

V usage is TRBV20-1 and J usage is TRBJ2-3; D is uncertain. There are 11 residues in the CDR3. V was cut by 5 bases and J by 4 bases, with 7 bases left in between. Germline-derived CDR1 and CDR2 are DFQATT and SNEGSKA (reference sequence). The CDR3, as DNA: TGCAGTGCTTATAGTTCAGATACGCAGTATTTT. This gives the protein CSAYSSDTQYF.

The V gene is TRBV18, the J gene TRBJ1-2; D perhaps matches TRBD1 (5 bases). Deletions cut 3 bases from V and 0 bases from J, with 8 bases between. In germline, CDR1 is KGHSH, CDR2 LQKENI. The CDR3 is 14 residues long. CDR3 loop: CASSPTETNYGYTF. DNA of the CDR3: TGTGCCAGCTCACCGACAGAGACTAACTATGGCTACACCTTC.

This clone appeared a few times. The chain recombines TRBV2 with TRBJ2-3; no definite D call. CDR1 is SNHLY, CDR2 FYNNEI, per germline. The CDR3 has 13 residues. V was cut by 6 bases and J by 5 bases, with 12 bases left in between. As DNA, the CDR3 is TGTGCCAGCAGCTCCTACTCTGGAGATACGCAGTATTTT. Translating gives CASSSYSGDTQYF.

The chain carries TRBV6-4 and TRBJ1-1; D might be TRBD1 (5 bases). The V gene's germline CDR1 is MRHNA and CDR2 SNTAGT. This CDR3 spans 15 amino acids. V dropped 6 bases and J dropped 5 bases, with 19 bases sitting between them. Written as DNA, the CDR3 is TGTGCCAGCAGAACGGACGGGGGGGTACCGACTGAAGCTTTCTTT. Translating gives CASRTDGGVPTEAFF.

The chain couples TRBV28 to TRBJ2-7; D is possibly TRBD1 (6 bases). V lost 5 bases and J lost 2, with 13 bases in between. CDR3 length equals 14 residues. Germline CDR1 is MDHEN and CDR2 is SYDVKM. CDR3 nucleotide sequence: TGTGCCAGCAGTCAAGGGGGAAGGGCCTACGAGCAGTACTTC. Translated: CASSQGGRAYEQYF.

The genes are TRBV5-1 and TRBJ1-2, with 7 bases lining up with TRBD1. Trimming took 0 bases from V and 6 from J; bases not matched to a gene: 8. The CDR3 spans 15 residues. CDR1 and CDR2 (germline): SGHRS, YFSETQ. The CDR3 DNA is TGCGCCAGCAGCTTGGTTCCCGACAGGGAGGATGGCTACACCTTC. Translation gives CASSLVPDREDGYTF.

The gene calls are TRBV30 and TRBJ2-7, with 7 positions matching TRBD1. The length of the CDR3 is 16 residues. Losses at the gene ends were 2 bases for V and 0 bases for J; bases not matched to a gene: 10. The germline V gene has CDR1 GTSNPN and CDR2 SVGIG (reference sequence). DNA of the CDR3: TGTGCCTGGAGTTACGGGACAGCCACCTTCTCCTACGAGCAGTACTTC. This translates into CAWSYGTATFSYEQYF. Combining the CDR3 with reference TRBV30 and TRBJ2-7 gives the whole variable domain SQTIHQWPATLVQPVGSPLSLECTVEGTSNPNLYWYRQAAGRGLQLLFYSVGIGQISSEVPQNLSASRPQDRQFILSSKKLLLSDSGFYLCAWSYGTATFSYEQYFGPGTRLTVT.

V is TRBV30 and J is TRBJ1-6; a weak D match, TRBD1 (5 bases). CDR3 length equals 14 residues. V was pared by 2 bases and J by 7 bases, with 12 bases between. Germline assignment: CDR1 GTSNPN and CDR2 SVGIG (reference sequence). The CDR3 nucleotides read TGTGCCTGGAGTCCGATCGGGGGGAATTCACCCCTCCACTTT. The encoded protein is CAWSPIGGNSPLHF.